Below are 23 T cell receptor beta chains sequenced from a single sample in a study of T-cell memory formation after mild COVID-19 (dated by TCRdb to the early 2020s). The library was obtained by 5' RACE. Sequencing was carried out with an Illumina NovaSeq 6000. Using fastp trimming at Q25 and MiXCR clonotype assembly, TCRdb reanalyzed the public sequencing data and kept in-frame beta chains. Each CDR3 protein gets just one entry, which takes the most common genes and DNA from the rows behind it. The sample data list roughly 80,000 distinct CDR3 sequences, and roughly 25% of these were observed just once. The ten most abundant clones make up over 40% of the sample. Source material: PBMCs or a T cell subset sorted from them (not recorded which). The receptors originated from a man aged 18 to 30 who had mild COVID-19 (a few samples of this study predate the infection). The sample titles of this study are shuffled in the database, so cell type and time point are left out; the donor was told from shared clones.

This clonotype showed up just a few times. The CDR3 loop reads CASSQSRHAGEQYV. The CDR3 nucleotides are TGCGCCAGCAGTCAATCGAGACATGCCGGCGAGCAGTACGTC. The rearrangement uses TRBV23-1 and TRBJ2-7; D call uncertain. TRBV23-1 is designated an ORF whose function remains uncertain. V lost 0 bases, J lost 6 bases, and 12 bases lay in between. CDR3 length equals 14 residues.

The rearrangement links TRBV7-8 to TRBJ2-7, with TRBD1 identical over 7 bases. The J segment lost 3 bases and the V segment lost 3 bases, leaving 2 bases of the junction unmatched. CDR3 size: 13 residues. The V gene's germline CDR1 is SGHVS and CDR2 FQNEAQ. Here the CDR3 reads CASSFGDSYEQYV. DNA of the CDR3: TGTGCCAGCAGCTTCGGGGACAGCTACGAGCAGTACGTC.

The genes are TRBV27 and TRBJ2-5; D gene ambiguous. The V gene's germline CDR1 is MNHEY and CDR2 SMNVEV (reference sequence). The V end was cut by 6 bases, the J end by 5 bases, with 19 bases between. The CDR3 extends over 15 amino acids. The CDR3 here is CASRIKGLGWETQYF. CDR3 nucleotide sequence: TGTGCCAGCAGAATAAAGGGCCTTGGATGGGAGACCCAGTACTTC.

The V call is TRBV5-4, the J call TRBJ1-3; TRBD1 agrees at 7 bases. This CDR3 has 15 amino acids. Unmatched junction bases numbered 11, after V lost 4 bases and J lost 7 bases. The germline gives CDR1 SGHNT, CDR2 YYREEE (reference sequence). The CDR3 DNA is TGTGCCAGCAGCCCTTCCTTGGCCAGGGGGAACACCATATATTTT. Amino acids: CASSPSLARGNTIYF.

The rearrangement uses TRBV6-5 and TRBJ2-1; D is possibly TRBD1 (6 bases). Per germline, CDR1 MNHEY and CDR2 SVGAGI. Trimming removed 6 bases from V and 6 bases from J, with 9 bases in between. CDR3 size: 12 residues. The CDR3 is CASRKQGNEQFF. CDR3 nucleotide sequence: TGTGCCAGCAGAAAACAGGGCAATGAGCAGTTCTTC.

This clonotype was detected a few times. The gene calls are TRBV20-1 and TRBJ2-1; D not resolved. Germline CDR1 reads DFQATT; CDR2 reads SNEGSKA (reference sequence). V was shortened by 6 bases and J by 4 bases, with 13 bases between the two germline ends. The CDR3 contains 13 residues. The CDR3 sequence is CSADGSTYNEQFF. CDR3 nucleotides: TGCAGTGCCGACGGGTCGACTTACAATGAGCAGTTCTTC.

This rearrangement joins TRBV20-1 to TRBJ2-5; the D is unclear. There are 10 residues in the CDR3. Trimming took 5 bases from V and 3 from J, leaving 4 bases between them. CDR1 is DFQATT and CDR2 is SNEGSKA in the germline V gene (reference sequence). Written as DNA, the CDR3 is TGCAGTGCTCGGAAAGAGACCCAGTACTTC. Translation: CSARKETQYF.

The chain has TRBV2 and TRBJ2-7; D gene uncertain. Trimming took 0 bases from V and 4 from J, leaving 1 base between them. Germline loops: CDR1 SNHLY, CDR2 FYNNEI. The CDR3 has 11 amino acids. DNA of the CDR3: TGTGCCAGCAGTGAAGCGTACGAGCAGTACGTC. Its translation is CASSEAYEQYV.

The chain has TRBV10-3 and TRBJ2-1; 8 nucleotides match TRBD2. This CDR3 comprises 15 residues. CDR1 ENHRY and CDR2 SYGVKD come from the germline V gene. V was clipped by 3 bases and J by 2 bases; unmatched bases: 3. The CDR3 DNA follows: TGTGCCATCAGTGACCTCGGGGGGGCCTACAATGAGCAGTTCTTC. Its protein is CAISDLGGAYNEQFF.

The V call is TRBV28, the J call TRBJ1-5, with D perhaps matching TRBD1 (6 bases). V lost 5 bases to trimming and J lost 6 bases, with 17 bases between them. This CDR3 has 15 residues. Germline CDR1 and CDR2: MDHEN and SYDVKM. In DNA, the CDR3 is TGTGCCAGCAGTCTCCCAGGGGTTGTAGGTCAGCCCCAGCATTTT. As protein: CASSLPGVVGQPQHF.

The chain links TRBV5-1 to TRBJ1-1; perhaps TRBD1 as D (6 bases). The germline CDR1 and CDR2 sequences are SGHRS and YFSETQ. This CDR3 spans 13 amino acids. The germline V and J ends were trimmed by 7 bases and 1 base, with 11 bases remaining between them. Here the CDR3 DNA reads TGCGCCAGCCAGATGGGACAGAACACTGAAGCTTTCTTT. Encoded protein: CASQMGQNTEAFF.

This chain joins TRBV5-1 and TRBJ1-1; D is perhaps TRBD1 (5 bases). The ends were cut back, 5 bases at V and 0 bases at J, with 8 bases in the middle. There are 13 residues in the CDR3. Germline lookup yields CDR1 SGHRS and CDR2 YFSETQ. The CDR3 nucleotides are TGCGCCAGCAGAACAGGCATGAACACTGAAGCTTTCTTT. It yields the protein CASRTGMNTEAFF.

This chain links TRBV10-1 with TRBJ2-7; 8 nucleotides agree with TRBD2. The CDR3 is 15 residues long. The V segment lost 0 bases and the J segment 5 bases; nucleotides outside the gene matches: 6. Germline CDR1 WNHNN, CDR2 SYGVQD (reference sequence). The CDR3 DNA is TGCGCCAGCAGTGAGTCCCCCGGGGGGGCCGACGAGCAGTACTTC. It is translated as CASSESPGGADEQYF.

This clonotype was counted a few times. This sequence joins TRBV4-2 and TRBJ2-1; D may match TRBD1 or TRBD2 (6 bases each). Germline V lookup: CDR1 LGHNA, CDR2 YNFKEQ. The CDR3 is made up of 15 amino acids. Trimming removed 0 bases from V and 8 bases from J, with 14 bases in between. CDR3 nucleotide sequence: TGTGCCAGCAGCCAAGATAGGAGGGGGGTCGATGAGCAGTTCTTC. It yields the protein CASSQDRRGVDEQFF.

The chain carries TRBV7-9 and TRBJ1-1; D gene ambiguous. V lost 5 bases and J lost 6, with 7 bases in between. Germline CDR1 SEHNR, CDR2 FQNEAQ (reference sequence). There are 11 residues in the CDR3. CDR3 nucleotides: TGTGCCAGCAGCACCAGTGCTGAAGCTTTCTTT. Its translation is CASSTSAEAFF.

In this sample, this clonotype turned up a few times. The chain carries TRBV29-1 and TRBJ2-7, with 7 bases identical to TRBD1. CDR1 and CDR2 from the germline V gene are SQVTM and ANQGSEA. The CDR3 is 13 residues long. V gave up 4 bases and J gave up 5 bases; unmatched junction bases: 8. The CDR3 is CSVGGRGINEQYF. The CDR3 DNA reads as TGCAGCGTTGGGGGCAGGGGGATCAACGAGCAGTACTTC.

A few counts support this clonotype. This sequence joins TRBV7-9 and TRBJ2-3; D is unresolved. V was pared by 5 bases and J by 2 bases, with 20 bases between. The CDR3 is 17 amino acids. The V gene's germline CDR1 is SEHNR and CDR2 FQNEAQ (reference sequence). For the CDR3, the DNA is TGTGCCAGCAGCGTGCATTATATACGGCTAAACACAGATACGCAGTATTTT. It yields the protein CASSVHYIRLNTDTQYF.

This clonotype was seen ten or more times. CDR3 nucleotide sequence: TGTGCCAGCAGCTTTTGGCCGGGAGCGGCAGTTGATACGCAGTATTTT. Translation: CASSFWPGAAVDTQYF. The chain carries TRBV11-2 and TRBJ2-3; D perhaps matches TRBD2 (6 bases). This CDR3 is 16 amino acids long. Between the trimmed V and J ends, which lost 3 bases and 6 bases, there was a span of 19 bases. Germline CDR1 and CDR2: SGHAT and FQNNGV.

The CDR3 region is CAGSTGNSPLHF. The CDR3, as DNA: TGTGCCGGATCTACAGGGAATTCACCCCTCCACTTT. The rearrangement uses TRBV5-4 and TRBJ1-6, with D possibly TRBD1 on 6 matching bases. The CDR3 contains 12 residues. V shed 10 bases and J shed 7 bases, with 12 bases lying between them. The germline V gene has CDR1 SGHNT and CDR2 YYREEE (reference sequence).

This chain connects TRBV7-6 to TRBJ2-4; perhaps TRBD1 as D (6 bases). Trimming removed 1 base at V and 0 bases at J, with 28 bases between. This CDR3 has 22 amino acids. Germline V gene lookup returns CDR1 SGHVS and CDR2 FNYEAQ. The CDR3 DNA reads TGTGCCAGCAGCTTAGTCAGGTTCGAGGTAGGGGGTAGGAACCTAGCCAAAAACATTCAGTACTTC. Its protein product is CASSLVRFEVGGRNLAKNIQYF.

V gene TRBV7-3 combines with J gene TRBJ2-2; 12 bases are shared with TRBD2. Germline assignment: CDR1 SGHTA and CDR2 FQGTGA. V was pared by 5 bases and J by 7 bases, with 5 bases of the junction left unmatched. The CDR3 spans 15 residues. The CDR3 sequence: CASSPSGGASGELFF. CDR3 bases: TGTGCCAGCAGCCCTAGCGGGGGGGCGAGCGGGGAGCTGTTTTTT.

This clonotype was seen only a few times. This sequence joins TRBV20-1 and TRBJ2-7; D is possibly TRBD1 (6 bases). V lost 6 bases and J lost 2, with 14 bases in between. CDR3 length equals 13 residues. In germline, CDR1 is DFQATT, CDR2 SNEGSKA (reference sequence). In DNA form, the CDR3 reads TGCAGTGCCACCGGGACAAATACCTACGAGCAGTACTTC. The encoded protein is CSATGTNTYEQYF.

This clonotype was picked up a small number of times. V gene TRBV4-1 combines with J gene TRBJ2-5; 11 bases are shared with TRBD1. The CDR3 loop spans 17 amino acids. With 4 bases clipped from V and 6 bases from J, the junction kept 13 bases outside the gene matches. Per germline, CDR1 MGHRA and CDR2 YSYEKL. The CDR3 nucleotides read TGCGCCAGCAGCCTATACACCGGGGGACAGGGGGGAAAGACCCAGTACTTC. Protein sequence: CASSLYTGGQGGKTQYF.